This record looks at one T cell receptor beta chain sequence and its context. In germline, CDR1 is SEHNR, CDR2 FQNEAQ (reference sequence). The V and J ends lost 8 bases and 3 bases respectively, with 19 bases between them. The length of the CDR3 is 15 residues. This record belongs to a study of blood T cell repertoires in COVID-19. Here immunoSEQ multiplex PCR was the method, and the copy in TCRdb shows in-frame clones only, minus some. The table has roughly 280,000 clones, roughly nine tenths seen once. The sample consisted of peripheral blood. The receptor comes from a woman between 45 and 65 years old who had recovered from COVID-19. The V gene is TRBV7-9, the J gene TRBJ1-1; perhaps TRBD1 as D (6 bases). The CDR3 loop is CASPPPGQLDTEAFF. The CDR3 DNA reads TGTGCCAGCCCGCCCCCCGGACAGCTGGACACTGAAGCTTTCTTT. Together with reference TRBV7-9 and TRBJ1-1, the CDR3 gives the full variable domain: DTGVSQNPRHKITKRGQNVTFRCDPISEHNRLYWYRQTLGQGPEFLTYFQNEAQLEKSRLLSDRFSAERPKGSFSTLEIQRTEQGDSAMYLCASPPPGQLDTEAFFGQGTRLTVV.